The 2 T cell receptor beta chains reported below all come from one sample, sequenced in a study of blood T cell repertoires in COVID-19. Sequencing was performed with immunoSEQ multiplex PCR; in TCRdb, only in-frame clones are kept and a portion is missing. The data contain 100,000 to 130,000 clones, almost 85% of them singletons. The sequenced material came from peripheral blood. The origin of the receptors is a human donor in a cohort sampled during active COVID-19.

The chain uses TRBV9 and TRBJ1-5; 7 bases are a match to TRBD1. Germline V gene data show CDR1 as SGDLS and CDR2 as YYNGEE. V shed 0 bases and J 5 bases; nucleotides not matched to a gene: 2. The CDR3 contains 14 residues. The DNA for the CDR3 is TGTGCCAGCAGCGTAGGCCAGGGGGATCAGCCCCAGCATTTT. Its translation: CASSVGQGDQPQHF.

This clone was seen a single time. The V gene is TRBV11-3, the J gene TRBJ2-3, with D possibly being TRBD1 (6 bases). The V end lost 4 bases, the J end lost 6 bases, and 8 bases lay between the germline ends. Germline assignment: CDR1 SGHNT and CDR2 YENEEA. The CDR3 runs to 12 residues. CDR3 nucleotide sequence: TGTGCCAGCAGCTGGGGGCGGGATACGCAGTATTTT. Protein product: CASSWGRDTQYF.